A selection of T cell receptor beta chains follows, all from one sample in a study of blood T cell repertoires in COVID-19. Sequencing used immunoSEQ multiplex PCR; TCRdb keeps in-frame clones, though not all of them. This sample carries 300,000 to 450,000 clones, more than 65% of them seen once, and the ten largest clones take more than 0.95%. The sequencing input was peripheral blood. The origin of the receptors is a human donor with acute or convalescent COVID-19. The donor label of this sample is uncertain. CDR3s include the opening cysteine and the closing phenylalanine or tryptophan. A D gene is named only where the DNA matches it firmly. Some rows have no size entry. The others give once, few or many, or a class for an expanded clone.

>few|TRBD1|TRBV2|TRBJ2-7
CASSEQGRGPYEQYF
TGTGCCAGCAGTGAACAGGGTAGGGGGCCCTACGAGCAGTACTTC
>-|-|TRBV18|TRBJ1-3
CASSPQLDSRAGNTIYF
TGTGCCAGCTCGCCCCAATTGGACAGCAGGGCTGGAAACACCATATATTTT
>many|-|TRBV24-1|TRBJ2-2
CATSDPNGGTGELFF
TGTGCCACCAGTGACCCAAATGGGGGGACCGGGGAGCTGTTTTTT
>-|-|TRBV7-2|TRBJ2-2
CASVDYPNTGELFF
TGTGCCAGCGTCGACTATCCGAACACCGGGGAGCTGTTTTTT
>-|TRBD1|TRBV10-3|TRBJ1-2
CAITGTGAYGYTF
TGTGCCATCACGGGAACAGGGGCCTATGGCTACACCTTC
>-|TRBD2|TRBV4-1|TRBJ2-7
CASSQGGVSGAYSYEQYF
TGCGCCAGCAGCCAAGGAGGGGTGAGCGGGGCCTACTCCTACGAGCAGTACTTC
>-|-|TRBV19|TRBJ1-1
CASQWGVRAFF
TGTGCCAGTCAATGGGGGGTTAGAGCTTTCTTT
>-|-|TRBV28|TRBJ2-1
CASSTELVTYNEQFF
TGTGCCAGCAGTACCGAACTAGTTACCTACAATGAGCAGTTCTTC
>-|-|TRBV2|TRBJ1-6
CASSEELVLSPLHF
TGTGCCAGCAGTGAAGAGCTCGTTCTCTCACCCCTCCACTTT
>-|-|TRBV5-1|TRBJ2-3
CASSSSPGPLSTDTQYF
TGCGCCAGCAGCTCATCCCCAGGCCCCCTTAGCACAGATACGCAGTATTTT
>-|-|TRBV3-1/TRBV3-2|TRBJ1-1
CASSQRSSGVFF
TGTGCCAGCAGCCAAAGGTCCTCCGGGGTCTTCTTT
>-|-|TRBV6-5|TRBJ1-4
CASSQGGKLFF
TGTGCCAGCAGCCAAGGGGGAAAACTGTTTTTT